This T cell receptor (beta chain) was identified during a study of blood T cell repertoires in COVID-19. Germline assignment: CDR1 MNHEY and CDR2 SVGAGI. The CDR3 runs 15 residues. Trimming removed 6 bases from V and 0 bases from J; junction bases left unmatched: 8. The data were produced by immunoSEQ multiplex PCR, yet TCRdb's version contains in-frame clones alone and is incomplete. This sample carries about 23,000 clones, 65% to 90% of them seen once, and the ten largest clones take 40% to 60%. This TCR was sampled from a man aged 70-80 years with acute or convalescent COVID-19. The chain employs TRBV6-5 and TRBJ2-7; 7 bases align to TRBD1. Source material: peripheral blood. In DNA form, the CDR3 reads TGTGCCAGCAGGTACGGGGACAGCAACTCCTACGAGCAGTACTTC. The encoded protein is CASRYGDSNSYEQYF.